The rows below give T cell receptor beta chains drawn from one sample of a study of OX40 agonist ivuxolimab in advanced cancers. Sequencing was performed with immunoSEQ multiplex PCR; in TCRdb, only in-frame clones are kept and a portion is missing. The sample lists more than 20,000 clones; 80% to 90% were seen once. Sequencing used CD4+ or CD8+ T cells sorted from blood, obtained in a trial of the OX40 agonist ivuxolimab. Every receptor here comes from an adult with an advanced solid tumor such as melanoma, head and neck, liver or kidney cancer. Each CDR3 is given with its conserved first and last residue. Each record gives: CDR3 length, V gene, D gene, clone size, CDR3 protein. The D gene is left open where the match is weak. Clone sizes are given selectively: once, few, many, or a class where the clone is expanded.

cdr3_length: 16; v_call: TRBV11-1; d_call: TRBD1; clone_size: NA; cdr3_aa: CASSLTPSGGNTEAFF
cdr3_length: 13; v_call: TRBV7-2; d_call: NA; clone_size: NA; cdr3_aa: CASSFSGYTEAFF
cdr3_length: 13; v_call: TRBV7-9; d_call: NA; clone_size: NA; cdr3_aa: CASSWTQLGEQYF
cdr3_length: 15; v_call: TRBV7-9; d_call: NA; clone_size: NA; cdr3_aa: CASSLEATNTGELFF
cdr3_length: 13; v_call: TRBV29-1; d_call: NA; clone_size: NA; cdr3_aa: CSVEDAQEGGYTF
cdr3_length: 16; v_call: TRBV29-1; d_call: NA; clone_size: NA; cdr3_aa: CSVEDPRGAVYNEQFF
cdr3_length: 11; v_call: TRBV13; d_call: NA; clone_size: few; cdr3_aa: CASSSRTEAFF
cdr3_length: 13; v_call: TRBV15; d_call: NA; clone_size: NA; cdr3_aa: CATSNDIAYEQYF
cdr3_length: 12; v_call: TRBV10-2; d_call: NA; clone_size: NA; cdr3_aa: CASSGVEETQYF
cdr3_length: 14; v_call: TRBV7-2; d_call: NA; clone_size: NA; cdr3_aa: CASSLYGLSYEQYF
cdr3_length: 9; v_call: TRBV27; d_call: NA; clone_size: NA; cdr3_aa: CASGYEQYF
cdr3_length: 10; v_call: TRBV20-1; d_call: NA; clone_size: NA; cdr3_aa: CSAWGGGYTF